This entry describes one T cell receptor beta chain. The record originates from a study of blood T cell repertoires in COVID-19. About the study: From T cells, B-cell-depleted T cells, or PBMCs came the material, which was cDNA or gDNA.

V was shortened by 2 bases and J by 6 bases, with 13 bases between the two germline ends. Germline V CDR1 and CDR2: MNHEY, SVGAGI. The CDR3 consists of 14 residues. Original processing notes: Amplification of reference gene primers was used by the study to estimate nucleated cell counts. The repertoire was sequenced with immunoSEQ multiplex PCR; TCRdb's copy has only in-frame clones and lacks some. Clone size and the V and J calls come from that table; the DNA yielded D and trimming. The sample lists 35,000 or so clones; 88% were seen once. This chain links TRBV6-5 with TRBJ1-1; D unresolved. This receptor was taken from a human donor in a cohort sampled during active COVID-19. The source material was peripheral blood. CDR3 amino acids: CASSYLYDSPEAFF. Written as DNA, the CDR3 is TGTGCCAGCAGTTACCTCTATGATAGCCCTGAAGCTTTCTTT.